This TCR beta chain was captured by sequencing in a study of cytomegalovirus exposure and HLA in healthy donors (dated by TCRdb to 2016 to 2017). Broadly, across the study: An earlier analysis of approximately 590 of the donors reported 250 to 350 Gb of sequence data and 120 million or so unique TCR beta sequences from some 180 million T cells. An early release covering just under 650 HLA-typed donors comprised about 290 gigabases of sequencing data and around 80 million unique TCR sequences. Among the approximately 420 genotyped donors, approximately 77% belonged to the genetic ancestry cluster associated with self-reported Caucasian donors. The study aimed to test whether signatures of past pathogen exposure could be identified by cataloging public T cell receptors. The T cell repertoires of roughly 660 subjects were profiled by immunosequencing and related to cytomegalovirus serostatus. Along with the approximately 700-subject first cohort, a separate validation cohort of over a hundred different subjects was used. To predict cytomegalovirus infection status, the study brought together high-throughput TCR immunosequencing, statistical association of individual TCRs with disease status, and machine learning. A later analysis re-analyzed previously published TCR beta repertoires from 600 to 850 donors and added high-resolution HLA genotyping to study TCR occurrence patterns. Rather than drawing on any new phenotypic data, the later analysis identified candidate immune exposures from TCR beta sequences and the way those sequences occurred across donors. In an earlier analysis of 587 of the donors, high-throughput TCR beta sequencing was used to judge whether each TCR beta V gene segment behaved as functional or pseudogenic. Donor age, sex, ethnicity and CMV serostatus were compiled together with the repertoire data. Genome-wide SNP genotypes for about three fifths of the roughly 700 donors were used in a later genetic analysis, which treated that subset as a discovery cohort. All discovery cohort repertoires had been generated on a single sequencing platform. HLA typing included class I and class II loci at four-digit resolution. The number of typed donors differed by locus: about 620-630 for A, B, C, DRB1 and DQB1; 500 to 550 for DQA1; approximately 600 for DPA1; and about 450 for DPB1. About five DR-DQ haplotypes were handled as single units for association and clustering, since linkage in the cohort was strong. Among about 400 genotyped donors of the cohort, an average of around 250,000 unique TCR beta nucleotide sequences was sequenced per donor, of which roughly 18% were non-productive.

The cohort consisted of 600 or so healthy bone marrow donors. At the time of sampling, all cohort members were nominally healthy, though unrecorded immune exposures were likely present. CMV serostatus was recorded as positive for just under 300 and negative for about half of the roughly 700 cohort members, whereas no CMV serostatus was recorded for the donor in question. A peripheral blood sample was provided by each donor, and peripheral blood mononuclear cells were used for TCR beta sequencing. Genomic DNA was extracted from the blood cell samples with the Qiagen DNeasy Blood Extraction Kit. Spanning cysteine to phenylalanine, the CDR3 consists of 17 amino acids. Just the 51-base CDR3 DNA is kept, in frame starting at base 1. V lost 2 bases and J lost 0 bases, and the count of bases not matched to a germline gene is 5. In the germline V gene, CDR1 corresponds to SGHTA and CDR2 to FQGNSA. The paper's findings and limits, for the study overall: V-gene and J-gene trimming of TCR beta chains was associated with a missense DCLRE1C variant in a later genetic analysis, and the association was replicated in an independent cohort. A later analysis found that most CMV-associated TCR beta chains appeared HLA-restricted, with HLA associations seemingly driven largely by CMV exposure. Because counts were too low, approximately 18 rarely observed V segments, including chromosome 9 orphons, were excluded from the earlier analysis of 500 to 700 of the donors. The only immune exposure information available for the cohort was CMV serostatus. A later analysis found that HLA-associated TCR beta chains were more clonally expanded and had lower generation probabilities than equally common non-associated chains. Correlated functional status among segregating V segments might reflect linkage disequilibrium, but an unknown experimental factor could not be ruled out. This cohort had only TCR beta chains sequenced, and the lack of alpha or paired-chain data limited which features could be detected. In a later analysis, some 18,000 TCR beta sequences were associated with specific HLA alleles at a false discovery rate of 0.05. The sequencing pipeline was judged likely to have produced a cluster of highly shared sequence variants as a technical artifact. It was suggested by the authors that the approach could potentially be generalized to other disease states and immunological phenotypes. Several of the top co-occurrence clusters appeared to be linked to parvovirus B19, influenza, CMV and Epstein-Barr virus, according to a later analysis. While some public TCRs were present in many individuals, most TCR sequences turned up only very rarely across donors. A further reported finding was that TCR beta sequences accurately predicted the HLA-A and HLA-B alleles for most subjects in the first cohort. In a later analysis, the rate of TCR association differed among HLA loci, with DRB1 alleles having the most associated TCRs and HLA-C alleles having the fewest. Sequencing depth was assumed to be roughly uniform across donors in the presence/absence analyses, though that assumption may not hold. A later genetic analysis reported fewer N-insertions in productive TCRs among donors in an Asian-associated ancestry cluster than the roughly 720-donor mean. When HLA alleles, especially DR and DQ, strongly co-occurred, attributing TCR associations to individual alleles was difficult. Some IMGT-functional V segments, including TRBV6-2 and TRBV6-3, could not be distinguished by the 87-base-pair reads and were therefore excluded. A few of the identified cytomegalovirus-associated TCR beta chains were confirmed in vitro to be specific for cytomegalovirus antigens. A total of fewer than 200 TCR beta chains were listed by the study as associated with cytomegalovirus. Because HLA typing was missing for some donors at each locus, association tests included only the typed subset. The classifier was reported to diagnose cytomegalovirus status with high specificity and sensitivity in both the original cohort and the validation cohort. In an earlier analysis of some 550 of the donors, most TCR beta V segments were observed in productive rearrangements about 87% or about 30% of the time, broadly matching IMGT annotations.

Worth noting for this clone: It lacks a known antigen. The record has no base qualities; no much larger clone is one base away.

Library creation used the immunoSEQ multiplex PCR assay. A mixture of 60 forward primers for TCR Vbeta segments and 13 reverse primers for TCR Jbeta segments was used in the multiplex PCR. The CDR3 region of rearranged TCR beta genes was amplified from genomic DNA by a multiplex PCR assay. On the Illumina HiSeq System, the amplified TCR beta libraries were sequenced as 87-base-pair reads. In the original analysis: In a later analysis, 77 million or so unique TCR beta chains were counted across the roughly 610 repertoires, and approximately 11 million of these chains were shared by at least two donors. Raw reads were error-corrected and collapsed into unique sequences by a nearest-neighbor algorithm in which closely related sequences were merged to remove PCR and sequencing errors. CDR3 sequences were aligned to IMGT reference sequences to assign V, D and J gene segments. Each retained sequence needed at least a six-nucleotide match to both a V gene segment and a J gene segment. Rearrangements were classified as productive when the CDR3 lacked stop codons and remained in frame with V and J, and all other rearrangements were classified as non-productive. Following IMGT convention, CDR3 was defined as the stretch from the second conserved V-encoded cysteine to the conserved J-encoded phenylalanine. In an earlier analysis of some 550 of the donors, sequences lacking an unambiguous match to a single V gene segment were excluded. In an earlier analysis of approximately 590 of the donors, V segments were called functional above 56.7% productive rearrangements and were called segregating when the between-donor standard deviation exceeded 5%. A statistical classification framework was built for diagnosing cytomegalovirus status from the catalog of TCR beta chain sequences. In a later analysis, TCR nucleotide sequences were compared against IMGT/GENE-DB human TR gene sequences so that V and J genes could be assigned. The TCRdist pipeline was used in a later analysis to assign CDR3 sequences and most-parsimonious VDJ recombination scenarios. In a later analysis, every TCR beta chain was defined by the combination of its CDR3 amino acid sequence and its V-gene family, and reads without a unique V-gene family were dropped. In a later analysis, approximately 590 highly shared, low-generation-probability nucleotide sequences were removed to address suspected cross-contamination and a sequencing artifact. In a later analysis, a clonal expansion index was calculated for each public chain from normalized within-repertoire ranks of inferred template counts. Generation probabilities in a later analysis came from a VDJ recombination model fitted to out-of-frame rearrangements, and those results were checked against IGoR. In a later analysis, TCR-TCR, TCR-HLA and TCR-CMV co-occurrence was scored with hypergeometric tests, and a repertoire-size bias correction was applied to TCR pairs. False discovery rates were estimated in a later analysis by permuting HLA or CMV assignments 20 times. In a later analysis, co-occurring TCRs were grouped with DBSCAN, and TCRdist sequence similarity was added when clustering was performed within HLA-allele-positive subsets. Repertoires with fewer than 30,000 or more than 120,000 public chains, plus five repertoires with anomalous nucleotide sharing, were excluded from co-occurrence clustering. The table was pulled from immuneACCESS by TCRdb, which kept in-frame rearrangements only. Such tables lose some clones; where checked, under half of the loss comes from unresolved V genes, and the rest has no known cause. V and J calls plus clone size are reproduced from that table; the DNA served to infer D and trimming. This sample holds 150,000 to 200,000 clones; about two thirds were observed only once. Of the sample, under 2.5% is held by the ten largest clones.

Sequencing was carried out using PBMCs. The sequence derives from a human donor in good health. The rearranged chain carries TRBV7-2 and TRBJ2-2; TRBD2 fits 8 bases in the junction. Read as DNA, the sequence is TGTGCCAGCAGCTTATCCAGGACTAGCCCGAACACCGGGGAGCTGTTTTTT. Its protein product is CASSLSRTSPNTGELFF.